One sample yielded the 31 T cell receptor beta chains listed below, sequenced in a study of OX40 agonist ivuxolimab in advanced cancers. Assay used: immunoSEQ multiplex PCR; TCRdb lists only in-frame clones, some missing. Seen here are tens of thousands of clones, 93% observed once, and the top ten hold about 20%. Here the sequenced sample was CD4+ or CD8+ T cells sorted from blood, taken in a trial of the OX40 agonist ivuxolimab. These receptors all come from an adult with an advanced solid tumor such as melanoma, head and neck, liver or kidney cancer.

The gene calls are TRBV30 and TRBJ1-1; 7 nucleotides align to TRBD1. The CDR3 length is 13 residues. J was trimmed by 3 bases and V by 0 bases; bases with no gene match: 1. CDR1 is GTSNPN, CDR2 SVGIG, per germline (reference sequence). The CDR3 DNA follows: TGTGCCTGGAGTGTAGACAGGGACACTGAAGCTTTCTTT. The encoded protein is CAWSVDRDTEAFF.

The CDR3: CASSKRNIAGAVDTQYF. In DNA form, the CDR3 reads TGTGCCAGCAGTAAACGAAACATTGCGGGAGCGGTAGATACGCAGTATTTT. The chain recombines TRBV25-1 with TRBJ2-3, with TRBD2 matching over 7 bases. CDR1 and CDR2 (germline): MGHDK, SYGVNS. The CDR3 consists of 17 residues. The trim removed 5 bases at V and 5 bases at J, leaving 16 bases unmatched.

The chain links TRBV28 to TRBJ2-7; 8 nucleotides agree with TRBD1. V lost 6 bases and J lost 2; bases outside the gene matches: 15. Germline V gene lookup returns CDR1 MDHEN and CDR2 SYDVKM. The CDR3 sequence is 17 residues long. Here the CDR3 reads CASSTFDGTGTPYEQYF. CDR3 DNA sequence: TGTGCCAGCAGCACCTTTGATGGGACAGGAACTCCCTACGAGCAGTACTTC. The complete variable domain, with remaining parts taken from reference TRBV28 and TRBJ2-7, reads DVKVTQSSRYLVKRTGEKVFLECVQDMDHENMFWYRQDPGLGLRLIYFSYDVKMKEKGDIPEGYSVSREKKERFSLILESASTNQTSMYLCASSTFDGTGTPYEQYFGPGTRLTVT.

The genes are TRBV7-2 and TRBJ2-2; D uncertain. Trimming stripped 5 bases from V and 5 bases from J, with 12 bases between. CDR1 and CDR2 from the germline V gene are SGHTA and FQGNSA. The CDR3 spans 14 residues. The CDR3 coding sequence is TGTGCCAGCAGCCCCGTAAGAGGAACCGGGGAGCTGTTTTTT. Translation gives CASSPVRGTGELFF.

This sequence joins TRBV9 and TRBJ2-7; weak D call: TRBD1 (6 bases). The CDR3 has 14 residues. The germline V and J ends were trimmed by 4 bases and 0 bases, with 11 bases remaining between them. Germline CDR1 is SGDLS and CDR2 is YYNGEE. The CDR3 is CASSLTGSSYEQYF. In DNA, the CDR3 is TGTGCCAGCAGCCTCACAGGGAGCTCCTACGAGCAGTACTTC.

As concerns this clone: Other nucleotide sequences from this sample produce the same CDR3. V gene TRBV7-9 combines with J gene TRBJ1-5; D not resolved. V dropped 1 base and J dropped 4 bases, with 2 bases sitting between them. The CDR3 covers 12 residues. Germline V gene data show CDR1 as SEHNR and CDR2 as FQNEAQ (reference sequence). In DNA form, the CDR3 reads TGTGCCAGCAGCTTAGGGAATCAGCCCCAGCATTTT. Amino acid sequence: CASSLGNQPQHF.

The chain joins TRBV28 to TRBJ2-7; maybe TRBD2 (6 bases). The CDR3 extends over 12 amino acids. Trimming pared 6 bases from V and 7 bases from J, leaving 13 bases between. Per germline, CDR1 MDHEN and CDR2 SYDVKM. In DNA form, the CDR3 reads TGTGCCAGCAGCAGGGACTCGTCGGAGCAGTACTTC. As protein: CASSRDSSEQYF.

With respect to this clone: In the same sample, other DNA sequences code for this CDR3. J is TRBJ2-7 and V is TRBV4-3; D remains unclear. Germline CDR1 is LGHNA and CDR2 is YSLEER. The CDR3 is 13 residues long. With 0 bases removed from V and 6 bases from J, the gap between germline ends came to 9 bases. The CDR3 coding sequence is TGCGCCAGCAGCCAAGATCGTGGATCCGAGCAGTACTTC. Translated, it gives CASSQDRGSEQYF.

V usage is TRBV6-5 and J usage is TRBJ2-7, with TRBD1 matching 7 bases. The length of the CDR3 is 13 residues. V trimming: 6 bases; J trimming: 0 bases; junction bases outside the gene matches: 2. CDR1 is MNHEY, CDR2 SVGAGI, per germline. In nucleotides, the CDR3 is TGTGCCAGCAGAAACAGGGGCTCCTACGAGCAGTACTTC. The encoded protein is CASRNRGSYEQYF.

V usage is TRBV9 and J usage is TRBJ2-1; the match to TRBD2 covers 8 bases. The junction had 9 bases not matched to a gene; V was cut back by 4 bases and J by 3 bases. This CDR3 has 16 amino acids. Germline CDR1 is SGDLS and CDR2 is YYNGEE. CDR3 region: CASSPRGSGGYNEQFF. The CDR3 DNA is TGTGCCAGCAGCCCGAGGGGGAGCGGGGGCTACAATGAGCAGTTCTTC.

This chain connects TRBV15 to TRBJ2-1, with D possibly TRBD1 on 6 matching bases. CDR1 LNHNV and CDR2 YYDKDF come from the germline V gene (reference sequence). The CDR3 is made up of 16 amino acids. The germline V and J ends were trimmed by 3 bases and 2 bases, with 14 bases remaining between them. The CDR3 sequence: CATSSPTGPPYNEQFF. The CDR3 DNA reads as TGTGCCACCAGCAGCCCGACAGGTCCTCCCTACAATGAGCAGTTCTTC.

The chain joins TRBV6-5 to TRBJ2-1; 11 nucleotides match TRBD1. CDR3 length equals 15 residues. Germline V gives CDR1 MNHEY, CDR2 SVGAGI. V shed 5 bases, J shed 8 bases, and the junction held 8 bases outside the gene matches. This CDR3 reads CASSPGTGGYDEQFF. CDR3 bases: TGTGCCAGCAGTCCCGGGACAGGGGGATACGATGAGCAGTTCTTC.

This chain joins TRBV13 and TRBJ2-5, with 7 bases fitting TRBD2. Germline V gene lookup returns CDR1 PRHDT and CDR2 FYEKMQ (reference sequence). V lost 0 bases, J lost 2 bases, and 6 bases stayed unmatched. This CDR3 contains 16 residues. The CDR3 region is CASSLGWTSPQETQYF. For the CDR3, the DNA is TGTGCCAGCAGCTTAGGTTGGACTAGTCCTCAAGAGACCCAGTACTTC.

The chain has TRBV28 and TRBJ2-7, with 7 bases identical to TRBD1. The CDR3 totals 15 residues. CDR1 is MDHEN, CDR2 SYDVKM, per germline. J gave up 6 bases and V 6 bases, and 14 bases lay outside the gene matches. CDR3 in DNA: TGTGCCAGCAGCCTGACGACAGGGCTATTGGTCGAGCAGTACTTC. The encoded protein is CASSLTTGLLVEQYF. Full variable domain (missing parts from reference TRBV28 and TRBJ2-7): DVKVTQSSRYLVKRTGEKVFLECVQDMDHENMFWYRQDPGLGLRLIYFSYDVKMKEKGDIPEGYSVSREKKERFSLILESASTNQTSMYLCASSLTTGLLVEQYFGPGTRLTVT.

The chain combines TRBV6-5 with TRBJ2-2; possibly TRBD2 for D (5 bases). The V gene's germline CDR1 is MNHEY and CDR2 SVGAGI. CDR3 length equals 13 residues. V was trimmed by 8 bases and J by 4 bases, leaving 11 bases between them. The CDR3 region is CASRVRVTGELFF. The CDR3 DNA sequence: TGTGCCAGCCGCGTGAGGGTCACCGGGGAGCTGTTTTTT.

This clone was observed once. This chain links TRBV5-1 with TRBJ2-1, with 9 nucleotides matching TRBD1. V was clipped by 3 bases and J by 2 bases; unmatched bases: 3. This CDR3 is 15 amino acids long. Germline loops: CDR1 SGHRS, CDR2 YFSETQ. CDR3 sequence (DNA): TGCGCCAGCAGCTCCGGGACAGGGCCCTACAATGAGCAGTTCTTC. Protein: CASSSGTGPYNEQFF.

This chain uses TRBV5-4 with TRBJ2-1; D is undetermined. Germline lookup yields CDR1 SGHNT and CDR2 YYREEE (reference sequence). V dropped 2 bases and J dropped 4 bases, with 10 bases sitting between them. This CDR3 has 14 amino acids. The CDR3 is CASSFKGFYNEQFF. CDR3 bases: TGTGCCAGCAGCTTTAAGGGTTTTTACAATGAGCAGTTCTTC.

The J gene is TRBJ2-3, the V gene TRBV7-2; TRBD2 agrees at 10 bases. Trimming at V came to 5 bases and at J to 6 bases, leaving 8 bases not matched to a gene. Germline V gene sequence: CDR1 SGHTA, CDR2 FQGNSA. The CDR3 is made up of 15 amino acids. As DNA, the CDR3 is TGTGCCAGCAGCAAAATAGCGGGAGGAGGGGATACGCAGTATTTT. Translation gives CASSKIAGGGDTQYF.

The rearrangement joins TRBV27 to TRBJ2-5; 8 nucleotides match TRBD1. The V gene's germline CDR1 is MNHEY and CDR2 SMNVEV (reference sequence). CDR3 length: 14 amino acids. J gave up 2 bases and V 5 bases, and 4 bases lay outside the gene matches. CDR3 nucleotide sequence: TGTGCCAGCAGTCCACAGGGGGATCAAGAGACCCAGTACTTC. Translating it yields CASSPQGDQETQYF.

As DNA, the CDR3 is TGTGCCAGCAGCTTTTTCCTAGCGGGAGACGAGCAGTACTTC. It is translated as CASSFFLAGDEQYF. The chain carries TRBV7-9 and TRBJ2-7; 10 bases align to TRBD2. CDR3 length: 14 residues. V gave up 3 bases and J gave up 5 bases; unmatched junction bases: 4. Per the germline V gene, CDR1 is SEHNR and CDR2 is FQNEAQ (reference sequence).

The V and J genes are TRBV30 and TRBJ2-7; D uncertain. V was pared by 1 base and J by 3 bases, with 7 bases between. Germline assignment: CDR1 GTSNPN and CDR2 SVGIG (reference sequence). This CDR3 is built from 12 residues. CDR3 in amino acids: CAWSEGSYEQYF. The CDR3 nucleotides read TGTGCCTGGAGTGAAGGCAGCTACGAGCAGTACTTC.

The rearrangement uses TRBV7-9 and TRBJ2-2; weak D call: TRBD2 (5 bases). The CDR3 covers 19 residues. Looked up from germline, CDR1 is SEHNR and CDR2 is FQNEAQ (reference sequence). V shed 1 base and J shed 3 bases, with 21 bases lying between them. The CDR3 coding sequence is TGTGCCAGCAGCTTAGAGATAATGTTGATCGAGGGCGACACCGGGGAGCTGTTTTTT. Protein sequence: CASSLEIMLIEGDTGELFF.

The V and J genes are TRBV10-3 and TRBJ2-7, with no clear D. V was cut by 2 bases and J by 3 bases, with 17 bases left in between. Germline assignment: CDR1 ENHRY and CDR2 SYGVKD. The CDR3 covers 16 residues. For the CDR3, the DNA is TGTGCCATCAGTGAGCCCAGTGACCCGTTGGGCTACGAGCAGTACTTC. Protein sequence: CAISEPSDPLGYEQYF.

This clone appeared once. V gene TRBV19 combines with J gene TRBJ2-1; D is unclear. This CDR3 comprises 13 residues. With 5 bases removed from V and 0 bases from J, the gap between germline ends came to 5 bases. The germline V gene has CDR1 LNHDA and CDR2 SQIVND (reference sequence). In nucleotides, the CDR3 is TGTGCCAGTAGTCCGAGCTCCTACAATGAGCAGTTCTTC. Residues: CASSPSSYNEQFF.

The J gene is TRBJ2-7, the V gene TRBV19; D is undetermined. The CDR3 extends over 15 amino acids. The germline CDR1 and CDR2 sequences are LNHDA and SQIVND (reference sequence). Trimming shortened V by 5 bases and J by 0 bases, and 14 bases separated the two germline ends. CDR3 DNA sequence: TGTGCCAGTAGTTCCGCCTCTAGTTACTCCTACGAGCAGTACTTC. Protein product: CASSSASSYSYEQYF.

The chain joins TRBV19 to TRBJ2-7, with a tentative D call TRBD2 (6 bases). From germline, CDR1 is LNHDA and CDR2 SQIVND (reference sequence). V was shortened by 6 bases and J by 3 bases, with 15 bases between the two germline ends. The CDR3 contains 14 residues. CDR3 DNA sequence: TGTGCCAGTAGCCCGGGACTGATTTTCTACGAGCAGTACTTC. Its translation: CASSPGLIFYEQYF.

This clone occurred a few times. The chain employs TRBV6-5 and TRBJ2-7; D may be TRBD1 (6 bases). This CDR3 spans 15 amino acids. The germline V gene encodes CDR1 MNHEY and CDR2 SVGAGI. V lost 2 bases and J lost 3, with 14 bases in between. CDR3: CASSYETGHFYEQYF. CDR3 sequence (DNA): TGTGCCAGCAGTTACGAGACAGGACACTTCTACGAGCAGTACTTC.

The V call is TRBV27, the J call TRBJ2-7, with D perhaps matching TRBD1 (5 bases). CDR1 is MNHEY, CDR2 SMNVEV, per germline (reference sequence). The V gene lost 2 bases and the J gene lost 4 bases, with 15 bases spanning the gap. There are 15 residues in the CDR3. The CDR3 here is CASSLQGRALYEQYF. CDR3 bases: TGTGCCAGCAGTTTACAGGGTCGGGCCCTATACGAGCAGTACTTC.

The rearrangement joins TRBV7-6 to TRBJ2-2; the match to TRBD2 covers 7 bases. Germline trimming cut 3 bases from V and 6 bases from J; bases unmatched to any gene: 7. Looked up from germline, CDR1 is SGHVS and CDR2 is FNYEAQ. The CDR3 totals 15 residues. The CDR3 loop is CASSFPERDAGELFF. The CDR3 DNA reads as TGTGCCAGCAGCTTCCCCGAGCGGGACGCCGGGGAGCTGTTTTTT.

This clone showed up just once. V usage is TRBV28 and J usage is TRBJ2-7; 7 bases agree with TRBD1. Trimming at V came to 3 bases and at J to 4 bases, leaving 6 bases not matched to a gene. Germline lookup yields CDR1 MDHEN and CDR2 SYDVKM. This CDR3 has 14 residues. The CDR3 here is CASSFPGTAYEQYF. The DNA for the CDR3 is TGTGCCAGCAGTTTCCCCGGGACAGCTTACGAGCAGTACTTC.

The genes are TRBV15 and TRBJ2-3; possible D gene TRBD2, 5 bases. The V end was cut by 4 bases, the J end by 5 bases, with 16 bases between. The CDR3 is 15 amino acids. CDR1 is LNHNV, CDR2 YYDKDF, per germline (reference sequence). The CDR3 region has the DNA TGTGCCACCAGCAACAGCGGTTACGAAGAAGATACGCAGTATTTT. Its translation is CATSNSGYEEDTQYF.